The rows below give T cell receptor beta chains drawn from one sample of a study of blood T cell repertoires in COVID-19. Assay: immunoSEQ multiplex PCR; the TCRdb copy retains only in-frame clones and omits some. The data hold 85,000 to 100,000 clones, with around 88% observed a single time. The sample taken for sequencing was peripheral blood. These receptors were collected from a man between 45 and 60 years old with COVID-19, enrolled during active disease. CDR3s include the opening cysteine and the closing phenylalanine or tryptophan. Each record gives: D gene, V gene, clone size, J gene, CDR3 DNA, CDR3 protein. D genes are given only for firm matches. The size entry is marked missing in some rows and otherwise reads once, few, many or a size class.

>TRBD1|TRBV3-1/TRBV3-2|few|TRBJ1-1
TGTGCCAGCAGCCCCCGGACAGGGGCGGGAGAAGCTTTCTTT
CASSPRTGAGEAFF
>TRBD1|TRBV11-2|few|TRBJ1-2
TGTGCCAGCAGCTTAGAGGGGACAGGGCGTTCCGGCTACACCTTC
CASSLEGTGRSGYTF
>.|TRBV20-1|.|TRBJ2-7
TGCAGTGCTAGTAGCGACGTCTCCTACGAGCAGTACTTC
CSASSDVSYEQYF
>TRBD1|TRBV27|.|TRBJ2-2
TGTGCCAGCAGTTTAGGACGTCAAGGGACAGGGGGCTACACCGGGGAGCTGTTTTTT
CASSLGRQGTGGYTGELFF
>TRBD1|TRBV9|once|TRBJ1-4
TGTGCCAGCAGCGTAGAGACAGGGCGGAATGAAAAACTGTTTTTT
CASSVETGRNEKLFF
>TRBD1|TRBV5-1|once|TRBJ2-3
TGCGCCAGCAGCTGGGACAGGGGAACAGATACGCAGTATTTT
CASSWDRGTDTQYF
>.|TRBV28|.|TRBJ1-1
TGTGCCAGCAGTTTATATGGGGGCAGCACTGAAGCTTTCTTT
CASSLYGGSTEAFF
>.|TRBV5-4|.|TRBJ2-3
TGTGCCAGCAGCTTGGAGGGGATGTATGCAGATACGCAGTATTTT
CASSLEGMYADTQYF
>TRBD1|TRBV25-1|.|TRBJ2-7
TGTGCCAGCATCAAAAGGGGGCCCAACGCCTTTAGTTGCGAGCAGTACTTC
CASIKRGPNAFSCEQYF
>TRBD2|TRBV7-3|.|TRBJ2-1
TGTGCCAGCAGCTACGGGACTAGCGGGTACTACAATGAGCAGTTCTTC
CASSYGTSGYYNEQFF
>TRBD1|TRBV2|.|TRBJ1-5
TGTGCCAGCAGCGGAGACAGGGGCGATCAGCCCCAGCATTTT
CASSGDRGDQPQHF
>TRBD2|TRBV28|.|TRBJ2-4
TGTGCCAGCAGTGCGGGACTAGCGGGGAACATTCAGTACTTC
CASSAGLAGNIQYF
>.|TRBV7-8|.|TRBJ1-4
TGTGCCAGCAGACCCCCAGGGGCTACTAATGAAAAACTGTTTTTT
CASRPPGATNEKLFF
>.|TRBV9|few|TRBJ2-7
TGTGCCAGCAGCGTAGAAGGGAGCTCCTACGAGCAGTACTTC
CASSVEGSSYEQYF
>.|TRBV27|.|TRBJ1-6
TGTGCCAGCAGTTTACAGGGGACGTTAGTCAGAAACGTTTTTTCACCCCTCCACTTT
CASSLQGTLVRNVFSPLHF
>.|TRBV3-1/TRBV3-2|.|TRBJ1-2
TGTGCCAGCAGCCCGACAGGTAACTATGGCTACACCTTC
CASSPTGNYGYTF
>.|TRBV10-3|.|TRBJ2-1
TGTGCCATCAGTGGTACCGAGGTAGGGGATTCCTACAATGAGCAGTTCTTC
CAISGTEVGDSYNEQFF
>.|TRBV4-2|.|TRBJ2-3
TGTGCCAGCAGCCAAGCGGGGGATATAGGGAAAGATACGCAGTATTTT
CASSQAGDIGKDTQYF
>TRBD2|TRBV29-1|.|TRBJ2-1
TGCAGCGTCGGGACTAGCGGGGGGTTTGAGCAGTTCTTC
CSVGTSGGFEQFF
>.|TRBV20-1|few|TRBJ2-1
TGCAGTGCTAGTTCCAGGGATGACAATGAGCAGTTCTTC
CSASSRDDNEQFF